This T cell receptor beta chain was identified during a study of blood T cells in healthy people across ages. General study results and limits: Both naive CD4+ cell counts and diversity were greater in long-lived donors than in aged donors.

The table lists this clonotype with a few counts. Its antigen is still unknown. Primed by a sample-barcoded 5' primer and a J-beta primer mix, a second PCR proceeded for 7 to 11 cycles. TCRdb re-called the 5' RACE reads through MiXCR, storing one row per CDR3 protein. In the table there are fewer than 800,000 distinct CDR3 sequences, approximately 25% of which are singletons. V dropped 5 bases and J dropped 4 bases, with 9 bases sitting between them. In germline, CDR1 is KGHSH, CDR2 LQKENI. The CDR3 contains 13 residues. These data were likewise used in another study, on T cells of mothers and their children. This second study notes: Donors comprised three healthy Caucasian mothers plus their six children. According to the study, all extracted RNA entered cDNA synthesis at approximately 1.5 ug per 15 ul.

The sequenced sample consisted of blood. This TCR was recovered from a boy aged 10-17 years in good health. V is TRBV18 and J is TRBJ1-5; D is perhaps TRBD1 (5 bases). CDR3 amino acids: CASSWGLNQPQHF. The CDR3 DNA follows: TGTGCCAGCTCATGGGGACTAAATCAGCCCCAGCATTTT.